Below are 24 T cell receptor beta chains sequenced from a single sample in a study of identical twins (dated by TCRdb to 2016 to 2017). Library creation used 5' RACE. Sequencing was performed on an Illumina HiSeq 2000. TCRdb passed the public sequencing reads through fastp at Q25 and MiXCR, retaining productive beta sequences. Each record represents a unique CDR3 protein, reported with the most common genes and DNA among its rows. The sample table contains roughly 1,500,000 distinct CDR3 sequences; only one count was recorded for roughly 35% of them. The top ten hold about 0.27% of the sample. What was sequenced was cord blood. The receptors shown here come from a newborn girl in good health.

This clonotype was picked up a small number of times. The rearrangement links TRBV24-1 to TRBJ2-3; the match to TRBD2 covers 15 bases. This CDR3 spans 17 amino acids. Germline assignment: CDR1 KGHDR and CDR2 SFDVKD. Germline trimming cut 9 bases from V and 3 bases from J; bases unmatched to any gene: 9. In nucleotides, the CDR3 is TGTGCCACCGGACTAGCGGGAGGGCAACAGGGGACAGATACGCAGTATTTT. Translation gives CATGLAGGQQGTDTQYF.

In this sample, this clonotype turned up a few times. The chain uses TRBV6-2 or TRBV6-3 and TRBJ1-4, with 7 bases fitting TRBD1. J gave up 6 bases and V 2 bases, and 3 bases lay outside the gene matches. This CDR3 comprises 14 residues. The V gene's germline CDR1 is MNHEY and CDR2 SVGEGT. DNA of the CDR3: TGTGCCAGCAGTTACGGAGGGGGCGATGAAAAACTGTTTTTT. Residues: CASSYGGGDEKLFF.

Concerning this clonotype itself: A junction end diverges from the germline sequence, so it may reflect a read error. This chain connects TRBV13 to TRBJ2-3; possible D gene TRBD2, 7 bases. The CDR3 is 14 amino acids. Germline V gene sequence: CDR1 PRHDT, CDR2 FYEKMQ (reference sequence). The DNA of the CDR3 is TGTGCCTGCAGCCTAGGAAGGGGGGGGGATACGCAGTATTTT. Protein: CACSLGRGGDTQYF.

The V and J genes are TRBV20-1 and TRBJ1-4; D call uncertain. Per germline, CDR1 DFQATT and CDR2 SNEGSKA (reference sequence). The CDR3 contains 14 residues. V lost 0 bases, J lost 5 bases, and 10 bases lay in between. The CDR3 loop reads CSARDGPANEKLFF. The CDR3 bases are TGCAGTGCTAGAGATGGTCCTGCGAATGAAAAACTGTTTTTT.

The chain joins TRBV7-2 to TRBJ2-5; possibly TRBD1 or TRBD2 for D (5 bases each). V lost 4 bases and J lost 11, with 23 bases in between. Germline V gene lookup returns CDR1 SGHTA and CDR2 FQGNSA. This CDR3 region has 15 residues. DNA of the CDR3: TGTGCCAGCAGCTCCTGGGGTCAGGGACGTAATGAGCAGTACTTC. As protein: CASSSWGQGRNEQYF.

This chain connects TRBV10-3 to TRBJ2-5, with TRBD2 as a possible D gene (7 bases). The germline V gene has CDR1 ENHRY and CDR2 SYGVKD. This CDR3 comprises 17 residues. Trimming took off 6 bases at V and 0 bases at J, with 20 bases between the two ends. The CDR3 DNA sequence: TGTGCCATCAGCCCCCTGGGGGGGGGCGCGTACCAAGAGACCCAGTACTTC. This gives the protein CAISPLGGGAYQETQYF.

The gene calls are TRBV20-1 and TRBJ1-2; D is uncertain. CDR1 is DFQATT, CDR2 SNEGSKA, per germline (reference sequence). CDR3 length equals 13 residues. V dropped 3 bases and J dropped 6 bases, with 14 bases sitting between them. In DNA, the CDR3 is TGCAGTGCTAGGGTACCGACGGGGAATGGCTACACCTTC. Protein product: CSARVPTGNGYTF.

The V call is TRBV27, the J call TRBJ1-2; the match to TRBD1 covers 11 bases. J lost 5 bases, V lost 4 bases, and 9 bases had no gene match. The germline V gene has CDR1 MNHEY and CDR2 SMNVEV (reference sequence). This CDR3 has 16 amino acids. CDR3 nucleotides: TGTGCCAGCAGTTCCTCCCCCCGGGACAGGGGGTATGGCTACACCTTC. Translation gives CASSSSPRDRGYGYTF.

At least ten counts were recorded for this clonotype. The chain recombines TRBV20-1 with TRBJ2-3, with D unclear. Germline V CDR1 and CDR2: DFQATT, SNEGSKA (reference sequence). Deletions cut 1 base from V and 2 bases from J, with 4 bases between. The CDR3 spans 12 residues. This chain's CDR3 is CSARVFTDTQYF. The CDR3 DNA is TGCAGTGCTAGAGTTTTCACAGATACGCAGTATTTT.

The chain recombines TRBV27 with TRBJ1-5; D might be TRBD1 (6 bases). The CDR3 extends over 15 amino acids. V was shortened by 7 bases and J by 1 base, with 14 bases between the two germline ends. The germline V gene encodes CDR1 MNHEY and CDR2 SMNVEV (reference sequence). As DNA, the CDR3 is TGTGCCAGCAAGATCGACAGGCCCAGCAATCAGCCCCAGCATTTT. This codes for CASKIDRPSNQPQHF.

The V and J genes are TRBV20-1 and TRBJ2-5, with D uncertain. Germline assignment: CDR1 DFQATT and CDR2 SNEGSKA (reference sequence). V was clipped by 0 bases and J by 0 bases, with 8 bases between them. This CDR3 region has 14 residues. CDR3 nucleotide sequence: TGCAGTGCTAGAGATCTTTGGGACCAAGAGACCCAGTACTTC. Its translation is CSARDLWDQETQYF.

This clonotype has more than one count but fewer than ten. This rearrangement joins TRBV3-1 to TRBJ2-1; the D gene is possibly TRBD2 (6 bases). This CDR3 has 15 amino acids. V lost 1 base, J lost 3 bases, and 10 bases lay in between. Germline V gene sequence: CDR1 LGHDT, CDR2 YNNKEL (reference sequence). CDR3 region: CASSQAGEVYNEQFF. CDR3 nucleotide sequence: TGTGCCAGCAGCCAAGCGGGAGAGGTCTACAATGAGCAGTTCTTC.

In this sample, this clonotype turned up a few times. The V call is TRBV28, the J call TRBJ1-2; possible D gene TRBD1, 5 bases. This CDR3 has 11 amino acids. Trimming cost V 11 bases and J 1 base, with 8 bases left between them. Germline V gene data show CDR1 as MDHEN and CDR2 as SYDVKM. The CDR3 loop reads CAAQGNYGYTF. The CDR3 bases are TGTGCCGCGCAGGGTAACTATGGCTACACCTTC.

This clonotype has only a few counts. V is TRBV20-1 and J is TRBJ1-2, with D possibly matching TRBD1 (6 bases). CDR3 length: 12 amino acids. Per germline, CDR1 DFQATT and CDR2 SNEGSKA (reference sequence). Deletions cut 6 bases from V and 4 bases from J, with 12 bases between. CDR3 sequence (DNA): TGCAGTGCCCTAACAGGGAGCTATGGCTACACCTTC. This gives the protein CSALTGSYGYTF.

This clonotype was counted only a few times. The chain recombines TRBV15 with TRBJ2-4; TRBD2 matches at 7 bases. V lost 0 bases, J lost 0 bases, and 11 bases stayed unmatched. CDR1 LNHNV and CDR2 YYDKDF come from the germline V gene (reference sequence). The CDR3 has 19 residues. As DNA, the CDR3 is TGTGCCACCAGCAGAGACCCGTCTAGCGGAGCCTTAGCCAAAAACATTCAGTACTTC. Translating gives CATSRDPSSGALAKNIQYF.

The CDR3 bases are TGTGCCAGCAGACGGACAGGGATTGCGCAGTATTTT. Protein: CASRRTGIAQYF. This chain uses TRBV28 with TRBJ2-3, with 8 bases that match TRBD1. The CDR3 has 12 amino acids. Germline CDR1 and CDR2: MDHEN and SYDVKM. The V segment lost 6 bases and the J segment 10 bases; nucleotides outside the gene matches: 6.

The V call is TRBV18, the J call TRBJ2-3, with D maybe TRBD1 (6 bases). The V gene's germline CDR1 is KGHSH and CDR2 LQKENI. V was trimmed by 3 bases and J by 4 bases, leaving 20 bases between them. The CDR3 length is 17 residues. The CDR3 coding sequence is TGTGCCAGCTCACCTCGGATTATACAGGGTGCCCCAGATACGCAGTATTTT. Protein sequence: CASSPRIIQGAPDTQYF.

In this sample, this clonotype turned up a few times. The chain combines TRBV4-2 with TRBJ2-3; D may be TRBD1 (5 bases). Germline CDR1 and CDR2: LGHNA and YNFKEQ. Deletions cut 4 bases from V and 5 bases from J, with 19 bases between. The CDR3 covers 16 residues. For the CDR3, the DNA is TGTGCCAGCAGCCCCCTCGATGGGGCCCGAAAAGATACGCAGTATTTT. Translation gives CASSPLDGARKDTQYF.

This clonotype has just a few counts. This chain links TRBV7-2 with TRBJ2-4, with D tentatively TRBD2 (6 bases). Germline V gene lookup returns CDR1 SGHTA and CDR2 FQGNSA. The V and J ends lost 0 bases and 5 bases respectively, with 14 bases between them. This CDR3 comprises 16 residues. CDR3 coding DNA: TGTGCCAGCAGCTTAGCGCAGGGCGGGGTGGAAAACATTCAGTACTTC. It specifies CASSLAQGGVENIQYF.

This CDR3 is CASSYGVRWDRYF. The CDR3 region has the DNA TGTGCCAGCAGTTACGGGGTTCGGTGGGATCGGTACTTC. This sequence joins TRBV6-5 and TRBJ2-4; no clear D gene. The germline CDR1 and CDR2 sequences are MNHEY and SVGAGI. With 2 bases removed from V and 15 bases from J, the gap between germline ends came to 17 bases. CDR3 length: 13 residues.

The genes are TRBV25-1 and TRBJ2-1, with a tentative D call TRBD2 (6 bases). The germline CDR1 and CDR2 sequences are MGHDK and SYGVNS. The CDR3 covers 20 residues. Trimming took off 4 bases at V and 2 bases at J, with 27 bases between the two ends. CDR3 amino acids: CASSGPKRATLSDAYNEQFF. CDR3 DNA sequence: TGTGCCAGCAGTGGGCCCAAGCGGGCCACCCTATCGGATGCCTACAATGAGCAGTTCTTC. Supplemented by reference TRBV25-1 and TRBJ2-1, the full variable domain reads EADIYQTPRYLVIGTGKKITLECSQTMGHDKMYWYQQDPGMELHLIHYSYGVNSTEKGDLSSESTVSRIRTEHFPLTLESARPSHTSQYLCASSGPKRATLSDAYNEQFFGPGTRLTVL.

This clonotype was counted a few times. The V and J genes are TRBV20-1 and TRBJ2-7, with TRBD1 matching over 11 bases. The V segment lost 6 bases and the J segment 3 bases; nucleotides outside the gene matches: 7. Germline CDR1 and CDR2: DFQATT and SNEGSKA (reference sequence). The CDR3 extends over 14 amino acids. The CDR3 loop reads CSARNGTGGYEQYF. CDR3 nucleotides: TGCAGTGCGAGGAACGGGACAGGGGGCTACGAGCAGTACTTC.

CDR3 loop: CASSMGGGKQETQYF. CDR3 sequence (DNA): TGCGCCAGCAGTATGGGGGGGGGAAAACAAGAGACCCAGTACTTC. The chain employs TRBV10-2 and TRBJ2-5; TRBD2 aligns across 7 bases. V dropped 5 bases and J dropped 2; count of bases not matched to a gene: 8. The CDR3 length is 15 residues. CDR1 WSHSY and CDR2 SAAADI come from the germline V gene.

The CDR3 bases are TGTGCCAGCAGTTTAGGCGGAGATGTGCAGTATTTT. This gives the protein CASSLGGDVQYF. The chain recombines TRBV12-3 or TRBV12-4 with TRBJ2-3, with D uncertain. CDR3 length equals 12 residues. V shed 1 base and J shed 11 bases, with 10 bases lying between them.